Listed below are T cell receptor beta chains from one sample, sequenced in a study of human T cells and chemical hapten exposure. In TCRdb, the RACE reads were re-called with MiXCR into one record per CDR3 protein. The sample yields around 300,000 distinct CDR3 sequences, roughly 6.9% seen once. The sequencing here drew on whole blood, taken in connection with sensitization to the hapten diphenylcyclopropenone (DPC). Receptor source: a woman aged 18-29 years with alopecia areata. Some clones in this sample may be carry-over from other donors' samples. Both conserved end residues are part of each CDR3. D genes are given only for firm matches. Clone sizes are given selectively: once, few, many, or a class where the clone is expanded.

v_call	clone_size	j_call	d_call	cdr3_aa	cdr3_nt
TRBV7-2	few	TRBJ2-3	TRBD1	CASSLVSGQAKYF	TGTGCCAGCAGCTTAGTGTCGGGACAGGCCAAGTATTTT
TRBV7-2	-	TRBJ1-1	-	CASSGYNTEAFF	TGTGCCAGCAGCGGTTATAACACTGAAGCTTTCTTT
TRBV28	many	TRBJ2-7	-	CASRTVSSYEQYF	TGTGCCAGCAGAACAGTTAGCTCCTACGAGCAGTACTTC
TRBV24-1	few	TRBJ2-7	TRBD1	CATSDPGQGGEQYF	TGTGCCACCAGTGACCCAGGACAGGGCGGCGAGCAGTACTTC
TRBV29-1	few	TRBJ2-3	-	CSVEVDTNTDTQYF	TGCAGCGTTGAAGTGGACACCAACACAGATACGCAGTATTTT
TRBV6-4	-	TRBJ2-1	TRBD2	CASSDTSGGPNEQFF	TGTGCCAGCAGCGACACTAGCGGGGGGCCGAATGAGCAGTTCTTC
TRBV4-1	many	TRBJ2-1	-	CASSHGFKSVEQFF	TGCGCCAGCAGCCATGGGTTTAAATCGGTTGAGCAGTTCTTC
TRBV6-6	-	TRBJ2-7	-	CASSRDHSSYEQYF	TGTGCCAGCAGTCGGGACCACAGCTCCTACGAGCAGTACTTC
TRBV6-2/TRBV6-3	-	TRBJ2-6	-	CASSYVFSGANVLTF	TGTGCCAGCAGTTACGTCTTCTCTGGGGCCAACGTCCTGACTTTC
TRBV3-1	many	TRBJ2-3	TRBD1	CASSHYGQGAGDTQYF	TGTGCCAGCAGCCACTACGGACAGGGGGCGGGGGATACGCAGTATTTT
TRBV29-1	-	TRBJ2-3	-	CSVGPFTSTDTQYF	TGCAGCGTTGGCCCCTTTACTAGCACAGATACGCAGTATTTT
TRBV6-1	few	TRBJ2-7	TRBD1	CASRGTGGVYYEQYF	TGTGCCAGCAGAGGGACAGGGGGAGTTTATTACGAGCAGTACTTC
TRBV7-2	many	TRBJ2-5	-	CASSLFRGQETQYF	TGTGCCAGCAGCTTATTTCGGGGGCAAGAGACCCAGTACTTC
TRBV6-5	-	TRBJ1-1	-	CASSYIRNWNTEAFF	TGTGCCAGCAGTTACATTCGTAATTGGAACACTGAAGCTTTCTTT
TRBV6-2/TRBV6-3	-	TRBJ2-1	TRBD1	CASSSGQGHLSNEQFF	TGTGCCAGCAGTTCGGGACAGGGTCATTTATCCAATGAGCAGTTCTTC
TRBV3-1	-	TRBJ1-2	-	CASSQEAGRIGYTF	TGTGCCAGCAGCCAAGAGGCCGGCAGAATTGGCTACACCTTC
TRBV19	-	TRBJ2-2	TRBD2	CASSRRLAANTGELFF	TGTGCCAGTAGTAGACGACTAGCGGCGAACACCGGGGAGCTGTTTTTT
TRBV27	many	TRBJ2-7	-	CASSLRLFPWGTISYEQYF	TGTGCCAGCAGTTTAAGGTTATTTCCCTGGGGGACAATTTCCTACGAGCAGTACTTC
TRBV7-6	-	TRBJ2-3	-	CASSTRGGSTDTQYF	TGTGCCAGCAGCACCCGAGGGGGGTCTACAGATACGCAGTATTTT
TRBV23-1	few	TRBJ2-7	-	CASSQSFTWRDEQYF	TGCGCCAGCAGTCAATCTTTCACCTGGAGGGACGAGCAGTACTTC
TRBV5-1	many	TRBJ2-1	-	CASSFSGNNEQFF	TGCGCCAGCAGCTTTTCGGGAAACAATGAGCAGTTCTTC
TRBV28	few	TRBJ1-5	-	CASRTLANQPQHF	TGTGCCAGCAGGACACTAGCAAATCAGCCCCAGCATTTT
TRBV29-1	-	TRBJ2-2	TRBD1	CSVPGGDAGELFF	TGCAGCGTTCCAGGGGGCGACGCCGGGGAGCTGTTTTTT
TRBV7-7	-	TRBJ2-1	TRBD2	CASSFGTSGYNEQFF	TGTGCTAGCAGCTTTGGGACTAGCGGATACAATGAGCAGTTCTTC
TRBV12-3/TRBV12-4	-	TRBJ1-4	TRBD1	CASSFDGTGFLKLFF	TGTGCCAGCAGTTTTGACGGGACAGGGTTTTTAAAACTGTTTTTT
TRBV6-2/TRBV6-3	-	TRBJ2-2	TRBD2	CASSYVAGGTGELFF	TGTGCCAGCAGTTACGTAGCGGGGGGGACCGGGGAGCTGTTTTTT
TRBV28	-	TRBJ1-6	TRBD1	CASSFDYRQGNNSPLHF	TGTGCCAGCAGTTTCGATTATCGACAGGGAAATAATTCACCCCTCCACTTT
TRBV28	-	TRBJ2-7	TRBD2	CASSGTSGRGDYEQYF	TGTGCCAGCAGCGGCACTTCCGGGCGGGGGGACTACGAGCAGTACTTC
TRBV2	many	TRBJ2-3	-	CASSEAPVISGDTQYF	TGTGCCAGCAGTGAAGCGCCAGTTATATCAGGCGATACGCAGTATTTT
TRBV3-1	few	TRBJ2-5	-	CASSQFGEETQYF	TGTGCCAGCAGCCAATTTGGCGAAGAGACCCAGTACTTC
TRBV6-5	few	TRBJ1-1	TRBD1	CASSEDRGLFRAFF	TGTGCCAGCAGTGAGGACAGGGGGCTTTTCAGGGCTTTCTTT
TRBV6-1	-	TRBJ1-5	TRBD1	CASSSRAPQGGGLNSNQPQHF	TGTGCCAGCTCTTCCCGAGCACCTCAGGGGGGAGGACTTAATAGCAATCAGCCCCAGCATTTT
TRBV29-1	many	TRBJ2-1	TRBD2	CSVDKTQRGGNEQFF	TGCAGCGTTGATAAAACCCAGCGGGGGGGCAATGAGCAGTTCTTC
TRBV5-1	few	TRBJ1-1	-	CASSPLWGANTEAFF	TGCGCCAGCAGCCCACTGTGGGGGGCGAACACTGAAGCTTTCTTT
TRBV7-2	few	TRBJ1-2	-	CASSPGGPGGNYGYTF	TGTGCCAGCAGCCCTGGTGGCCCGGGGGGTAACTATGGCTACACCTTC
TRBV20-1	-	TRBJ1-6	-	CSARDSKVGYNSPLHF	TGCAGTGCTAGAGATTCGAAGGTTGGATATAATTCACCCCTCCACTTT
TRBV11-2	many	TRBJ2-2	-	CASSFLYTGELFF	TGTGCCAGCAGCTTTCTGTACACCGGGGAGCTGTTTTTT
TRBV28	-	TRBJ1-2	-	CASSLSGDNYGYTF	TGTGCCAGCAGTTTATCGGGGGATAACTATGGCTACACCTTC
TRBV29-1	-	TRBJ2-7	-	CSVGSGLEQYF	TGCAGCGTCGGTTCGGGATTGGAGCAGTACTTC
TRBV20-1	few	TRBJ1-4	-	CSARDFAGAGTNEKLFF	TGCAGTGCTAGAGATTTTGCTGGAGCAGGGACGAATGAAAAACTGTTTTTT
TRBV7-2	many	TRBJ1-1	-	CASSSQGRSTEAFF	TGTGCCAGCAGCTCCCAGGGAAGAAGCACTGAAGCTTTCTTT
TRBV28	few	TRBJ1-1	-	CATLPPGRTAFF	TGTGCCACCCTACCGCCGGGGCGGACGGCTTTCTTT
TRBV2	-	TRBJ1-5	-	CASSLQGAGNQPQHF	TGTGCCAGCAGTCTACAGGGTGCGGGCAATCAGCCCCAGCATTTT
TRBV27	few	TRBJ2-5	TRBD2	CASSKVLAGFLETQYF	TGTGCCAGCAGTAAGGTCCTAGCGGGGTTCTTAGAGACCCAGTACTTC
TRBV29-1	many	TRBJ2-6	-	CSVLPEGANVLTF	TGCAGCGTCTTACCAGAAGGGGCCAACGTCCTGACTTTC
TRBV7-2	-	TRBJ1-1	TRBD1	CASSPDRAATEAFF	TGTGCCAGCTCCCCGGACAGGGCTGCCACTGAAGCTTTCTTT
TRBV11-2	many	TRBJ2-5	-	CASSQQVDQETQYF	TGTGCCAGCAGCCAACAAGTAGACCAAGAGACCCAGTACTTC
TRBV11-2	few	TRBJ1-4	TRBD1	CASSGRTGGVEKLFF	TGTGCCAGCAGCGGAAGGACAGGGGGCGTTGAAAAACTGTTTTTT
TRBV20-1	few	TRBJ1-1	-	CSARGGLVKGSDFSEAFF	TGCAGTGCTAGAGGGGGTCTAGTTAAGGGGTCCGATTTCTCTGAAGCTTTCTTT
TRBV6-5	many	TRBJ1-2	TRBD1	CASSYTRQGSYGYTF	TGTGCCAGCAGTTACACTCGACAGGGGAGCTATGGCTACACCTTC
TRBV29-1	many	TRBJ1-1	TRBD1	CSVEDPKTGLITEAFF	TGCAGCGTTGAAGACCCTAAGACAGGGTTGATCACTGAAGCTTTCTTT
TRBV5-5	many	TRBJ2-6	-	CASNLGAGANVLTF	TGTGCCAGCAACCTGGGAGCTGGGGCCAACGTCCTGACTTTC